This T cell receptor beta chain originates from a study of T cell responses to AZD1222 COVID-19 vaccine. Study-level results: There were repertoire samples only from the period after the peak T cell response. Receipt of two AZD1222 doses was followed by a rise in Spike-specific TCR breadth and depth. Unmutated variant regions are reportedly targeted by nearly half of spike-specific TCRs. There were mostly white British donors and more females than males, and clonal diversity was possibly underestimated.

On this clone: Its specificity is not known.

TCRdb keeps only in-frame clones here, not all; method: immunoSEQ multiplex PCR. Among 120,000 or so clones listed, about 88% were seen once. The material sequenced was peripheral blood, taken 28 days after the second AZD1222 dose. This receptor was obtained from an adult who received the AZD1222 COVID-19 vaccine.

CDR3 amino acids: CATSRAEKLFF. DNA of the CDR3: TGTGCCACCAGCAGAGCTGAAAAACTGTTTTTT. The chain links TRBV15 to TRBJ1-4, with D hard to call. CDR1 and CDR2 from the germline V gene are LNHNV and YYDKDF (reference sequence). Trimming shortened V by 1 base and J by 7 bases, and 1 base separated the two germline ends. The CDR3 contains 11 residues. Supplemented by reference TRBV15 and TRBJ1-4, the full variable domain reads DAMVIQNPRYQVTQFGKPVTLSCSQTLNHNVMYWYQQKSSQAPKLLFHYYDKDFNNEADTPDNFQSRRPNTSFCFLDIRSPGLGDTAMYLCATSRAEKLFFGSGTQLSVL.